Listed below are T cell receptor beta chains from one sample, sequenced in a study of OX40 agonist ivuxolimab in advanced cancers. Data came from immunoSEQ multiplex PCR; TCRdb stores just in-frame clones and leaves some out. The sample includes about 73,000 clones, 75% to 90% of them seen just once. The material was CD4+ or CD8+ T cells sorted from blood, obtained in a trial of the OX40 agonist ivuxolimab. These receptors were obtained from an adult with an advanced solid tumor such as melanoma, head and neck, liver or kidney cancer. The CDR3 runs from the conserved cysteine through the conserved F or W. The order of the fields is D gene, clone size, J gene, V gene, CDR3 protein, CDR3 DNA. The D gene is left open where the match is weak. Rows give clone size only sometimes, using once, few, many, or a class for an expanded clone.

>.|.|TRBJ2-2|TRBV7-3
CASSLTWDILNTGELFF
TGTGCCAGCAGCTTAACGTGGGACATCCTGAACACCGGGGAGCTGTTTTTT
>TRBD1|.|TRBJ1-1|TRBV7-8
CASSDRGPTTEAFF
TGTGCCAGCAGCGACAGGGGGCCAACCACTGAAGCTTTCTTT
>.|.|TRBJ2-1|TRBV5-1
CASSLAKVSGNEQFF
TGCGCCAGCAGCTTGGCCAAGGTATCCGGGAATGAGCAGTTCTTC
>TRBD2|once|TRBJ2-7|TRBV13
CASSPRLAGGGSSSYEQYF
TGTGCCAGCAGCCCCCGACTAGCGGGAGGCGGATCGAGCTCCTACGAGCAGTACTTC
>TRBD2|.|TRBJ2-7|TRBV6-5
CASSYTGTSIYEQYF
TGTGCCAGCAGTTATACCGGGACTAGTATCTACGAGCAGTACTTC
>.|.|TRBJ2-1|TRBV19
CASSLEGGNNEQFF
TGTGCCAGTAGCCTAGAGGGGGGGAACAATGAGCAGTTCTTC
>TRBD1|.|TRBJ2-1|TRBV7-9
CASSPGQGVYNEQFF
TGTGCCAGCAGCCCCGGACAGGGGGTTTACAATGAGCAGTTCTTC
>TRBD2|.|TRBJ2-7|TRBV19
CASSSDSGSQYF
TGTGCCAGTAGTTCTGATAGCGGGAGTCAGTACTTC
>.|few|TRBJ1-2|TRBV6-5
CASSLGEHYGYTF
TGTGCCAGCAGTTTGGGGGAGCACTATGGCTACACCTTC
>.|.|TRBJ2-7|TRBV27
CASSSQGTYEQYF
TGTGCCAGCAGTTCCCAGGGGACCTACGAGCAGTACTTC
>TRBD2|.|TRBJ2-1|TRBV6-1
CASSDPLAASYNEQFF
TGTGCCAGCAGTGACCCCCTAGCGGCTTCTTACAATGAGCAGTTCTTC
>.|.|TRBJ2-7|TRBV27
CASSPTVTYEQYF
TGTGCCAGCAGTCCGACAGTAACCTACGAGCAGTACTTC
>.|.|TRBJ2-7|TRBV28
CASRPILGEQYF
TGTGCCAGCAGACCAATTTTAGGCGAGCAGTACTTC
>TRBD1|.|TRBJ1-2|TRBV18
CASSPKTGVGYTF
TGTGCCAGCTCACCCAAGACAGGGGTAGGCTACACCTTC
>TRBD2|.|TRBJ2-2|TRBV10-3
CAISEGAGGRGTGELFF
TGTGCCATCAGTGAAGGAGCGGGGGGCCGGGGCACCGGGGAGCTGTTTTTT
>TRBD1|few|TRBJ2-6|TRBV19
CASSDRGQANSGANVLTF
TGTGCCAGTAGTGACCGGGGACAGGCGAACTCTGGGGCCAACGTCCTGACTTTC
>.|once|TRBJ2-7|TRBV11-2
CASSFGEKYEQYF
TGTGCCAGCAGCTTCGGGGAAAAGTACGAGCAGTACTTC
>.|.|TRBJ1-1|TRBV18
CASSPTGITEAFF
TGTGCCAGCTCACCTACAGGGATCACTGAAGCTTTCTTT
>.|.|TRBJ2-1|TRBV5-6
CASSPRGSYNEQFF
TGTGCCAGCAGCCCCAGGGGTTCCTACAATGAGCAGTTCTTC
>TRBD1|.|TRBJ1-6|TRBV27
CASSSRDRSNSPLHF
TGTGCCAGCAGTTCAAGGGACAGATCTAATTCACCCCTCCACTTT
>TRBD2|.|TRBJ2-7|TRBV29-1
CSVGTSGSSGLYEQYF
TGCAGCGTTGGGACTAGCGGGAGTTCGGGGCTTTACGAGCAGTACTTC
>TRBD2|.|TRBJ2-1|TRBV5-4
CASRKNEGLAGGAEQFF
TGTGCCAGCAGAAAGAATGAGGGACTAGCGGGGGGCGCTGAGCAGTTCTTC
>.|.|TRBJ1-1|TRBV7-9
CASSRGGTEAFF
TGTGCCAGCAGCCGGGGGGGCACTGAAGCTTTCTTT
>.|.|TRBJ1-1|TRBV27
CASSLQGSATEAFF
TGTGCCAGCAGTTTACAGGGTTCAGCCACTGAAGCTTTCTTT
>TRBD1|.|TRBJ1-5|TRBV19
CASSIWGLTGVQPQHF
TGTGCCAGTAGTATTTGGGGCTTGACAGGGGTTCAGCCCCAGCATTTT
>TRBD1|.|TRBJ1-1|TRBV11-3
CASSQTTGGEAFF
TGTGCCAGCAGCCAAACGACAGGGGGCGAAGCTTTCTTT
>.|.|TRBJ2-1|TRBV19
CASSISRPGYNEQFF
TGTGCCAGTAGTATATCCCGTCCGGGGTACAATGAGCAGTTCTTC
>TRBD1|once|TRBJ1-5|TRBV7-8
CATGPGGIQPQHF
TGTGCCACGGGACCAGGGGGCATTCAGCCCCAGCATTTT
>.|.|TRBJ1-6|TRBV11-3
CASSLVARSPLHF
TGTGCCAGCAGCTTAGTCGCTCGTTCACCCCTCCACTTT
>TRBD2|.|TRBJ2-2|TRBV29-1
CSVVWSGRAGELFF
TGCAGCGTTGTTTGGAGCGGGAGAGCCGGGGAGCTGTTTTTT
>TRBD1|medium-sized|TRBJ2-7|TRBV7-9
CASSPGQGYEQYF
TGTGCCAGCAGCCCGGGACAGGGCTACGAGCAGTACTTC
>.|.|TRBJ2-7|TRBV9
CASSGTSGSYEQYF
TGTGCCAGCAGCGGCACCAGCGGTTCCTACGAGCAGTACTTC
>.|.|TRBJ1-6|TRBV27
CASSLPGRINSPLHF
TGTGCCAGCAGTTTACCGGGACGGATTAATTCACCCCTCCACTTT
>.|.|TRBJ1-1|TRBV27
CASIPRTGNTEAFF
TGTGCCAGCATTCCTAGGACGGGAAACACTGAAGCTTTCTTT
>.|.|TRBJ2-7|TRBV13
CASSAPGSYEQYF
TGTGCCAGCAGCGCCCCAGGCTCCTACGAGCAGTACTTC
>.|.|TRBJ1-1|TRBV27
CASSKSRREAFF
TGTGCCAGCAGTAAGTCAAGACGGGAAGCTTTCTTT
>TRBD1|.|TRBJ1-2|TRBV19
CASSLASRQGAFGYTF
TGTGCCAGTAGCCTGGCCTCTCGGCAGGGGGCTTTTGGCTACACCTTC
>TRBD1|.|TRBJ2-7|TRBV5-6
CASSTWGTGGYEQYF
TGTGCCAGCAGCACGTGGGGGACAGGGGGTTACGAGCAGTACTTC
>.|.|TRBJ2-7|TRBV13
CASSLGRSYEQYF
TGTGCCAGCAGCTTGGGCCGATCCTACGAGCAGTACTTC
>.|.|TRBJ1-1|TRBV25-1
CASSEWGGLHTEAFF
TGTGCCAGCAGTGAATGGGGGGGCTTGCACACTGAAGCTTTCTTT
>.|.|TRBJ2-7|TRBV6-1
CASSARGRYEQYF
TGTGCCAGCAGTGCCCGGGGCCGTTACGAGCAGTACTTC
>TRBD1|once|TRBJ2-7|TRBV10-2
CATQQGAVMETYEQYF
TGCGCCACCCAACAGGGGGCGGTGATGGAGACCTACGAGCAGTACTTC
>.|.|TRBJ2-1|TRBV28
CASSLGQTYNEQFF
TGTGCCAGCAGCCTAGGACAGACTTACAATGAGCAGTTCTTC
>TRBD1|.|TRBJ1-2|TRBV19
CASTYIGQANYGYTF
TGTGCCAGTACCTACATAGGACAGGCGAACTATGGCTACACCTTC
>TRBD1|.|TRBJ2-1|TRBV10-3
CATQTGGNEQFF
TGTGCCACACAAACAGGGGGCAATGAGCAGTTCTTC
>.|.|TRBJ2-7|TRBV27
CASRDRREQYF
TGTGCCAGCAGGGACCGTCGCGAGCAGTACTTC
>.|.|TRBJ2-2|TRBV7-9
CASSGLDRRATGELFF
TGTGCCAGCAGCGGACTGGACAGACGTGCCACCGGGGAGCTGTTTTTT
>TRBD1|few|TRBJ1-2|TRBV10-3
CATTSRDRGGGYGYTF
TGTGCCACGACGTCCCGGGACAGGGGAGGAGGCTATGGCTACACCTTC
>.|.|TRBJ2-7|TRBV6-6
CASSYSPSATYEQYF
TGTGCCAGCAGTTACTCTCCTAGCGCAACCTACGAGCAGTACTTC
>.|.|TRBJ2-7|TRBV4-1
CASSQRAGSYEQYF
TGCGCCAGCAGCCAGAGGGCGGGATCCTACGAGCAGTACTTC
>.|.|TRBJ1-2|TRBV25-1
CASSGGRGYTF
TGTGCCAGCAGTGGGGGCCGTGGCTACACCTTC
>.|once|TRBJ1-5|TRBV6-5
CASSYLRDGQPQHF
TGTGCCAGCAGTTACCTCAGGGACGGTCAGCCCCAGCATTTT